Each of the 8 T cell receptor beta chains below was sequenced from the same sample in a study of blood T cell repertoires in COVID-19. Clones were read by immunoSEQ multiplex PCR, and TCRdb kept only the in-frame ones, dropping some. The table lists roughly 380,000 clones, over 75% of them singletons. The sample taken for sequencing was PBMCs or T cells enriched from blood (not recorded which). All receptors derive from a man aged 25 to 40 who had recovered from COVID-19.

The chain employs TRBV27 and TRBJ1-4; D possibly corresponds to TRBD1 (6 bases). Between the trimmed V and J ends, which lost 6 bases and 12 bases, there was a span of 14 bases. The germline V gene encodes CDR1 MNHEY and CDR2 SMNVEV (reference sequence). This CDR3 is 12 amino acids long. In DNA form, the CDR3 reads TGTGCCAGCAGCGCGGTACAGGGTGAACTGTTTTTT. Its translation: CASSAVQGELFF. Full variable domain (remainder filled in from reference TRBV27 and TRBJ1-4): EAQVTQNPRYLITVTGKKLTVTCSQNMNHEYMSWYRQDPGLGLRQIYYSMNVEVTDKGDVPEGYKVSRKEKRNFPLILESPSPNQTSLYFCASSAVQGELFFGSGTQLSVL.

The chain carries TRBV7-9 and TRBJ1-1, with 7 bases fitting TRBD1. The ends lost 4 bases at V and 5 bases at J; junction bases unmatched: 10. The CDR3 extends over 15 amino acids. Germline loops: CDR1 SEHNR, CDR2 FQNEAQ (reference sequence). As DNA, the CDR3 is TGTGCCAGCAGCTGGAGTCAAAGGGGGCGTACTGAAGCTTTCTTT. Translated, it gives CASSWSQRGRTEAFF.

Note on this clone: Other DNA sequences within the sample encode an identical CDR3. CDR3 in DNA: TGTGCCAGCAGCTTATCCTCCGGGGGCACAGATACGCAGTATTTT. This gives the protein CASSLSSGGTDTQYF. The rearrangement links TRBV7-9 to TRBJ2-3; D may be TRBD2 (5 bases). The CDR3 runs to 15 residues. Per the germline V gene, CDR1 is SEHNR and CDR2 is FQNEAQ (reference sequence). Trimming stripped 2 bases from V and 1 base from J, with 10 bases between.

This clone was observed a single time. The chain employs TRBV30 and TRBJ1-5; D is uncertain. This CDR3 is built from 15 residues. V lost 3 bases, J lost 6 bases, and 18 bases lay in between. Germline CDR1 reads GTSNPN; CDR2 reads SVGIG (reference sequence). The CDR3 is CAWRRKATEGQPQHF. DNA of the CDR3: TGTGCCTGGAGGAGGAAAGCGACGGAGGGTCAGCCCCAGCATTTT.

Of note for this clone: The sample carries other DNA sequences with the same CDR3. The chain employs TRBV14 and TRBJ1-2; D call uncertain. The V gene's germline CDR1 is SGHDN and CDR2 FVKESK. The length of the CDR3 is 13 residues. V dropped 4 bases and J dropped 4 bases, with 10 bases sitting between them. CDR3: CASSPAGGYGYTF. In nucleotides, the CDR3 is TGTGCCAGCAGCCCCGCGGGTGGCTATGGCTACACCTTC.

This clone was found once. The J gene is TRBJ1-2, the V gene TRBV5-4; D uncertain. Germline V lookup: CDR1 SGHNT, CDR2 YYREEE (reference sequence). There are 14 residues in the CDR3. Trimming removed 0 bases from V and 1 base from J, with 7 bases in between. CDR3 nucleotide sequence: TGTGCCAGCAGCTTGGGCGCAAGTAACTATGGCTACACCTTC. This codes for CASSLGASNYGYTF.

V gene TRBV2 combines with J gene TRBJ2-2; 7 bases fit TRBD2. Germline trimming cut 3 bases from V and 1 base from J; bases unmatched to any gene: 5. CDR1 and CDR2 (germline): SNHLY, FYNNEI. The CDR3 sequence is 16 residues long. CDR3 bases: TGTGCCAGCAGTGAGACTAGCAAACGGAACACCGGGGAGCTGTTTTTT. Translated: CASSETSKRNTGELFF.

CDR3 region: CASRATGSPLHF. CDR3 coding DNA: TGTGCCAGCAGGGCGACGGGTTCACCCCTCCACTTT. The chain uses TRBV12-3 or TRBV12-4 and TRBJ1-6, with D hard to call. The germline V and J ends were trimmed by 6 bases and 9 bases, with 9 bases remaining between them. The CDR3 contains 12 residues.